One and the same sample provided the 32 T cell receptor beta chains below, sequenced in a study of graft-versus-host responses after intestinal transplantation. Sequenced by immunoSEQ multiplex PCR; TCRdb stores in-frame clones only, minus some. The sample records 110,000 to 150,000 clones, 80% to 95% being singletons. Which antigens these TCRs recognize remains unknown. Sequencing used unstimulated CD4+ T cells sorted from spleen or lymph node cells, obtained before intestinal transplant. These receptors were collected from a human donor who received an intestinal transplant.

The V gene is TRBV6-1, the J gene TRBJ1-5, with 7 nucleotides matching TRBD1. The V gene end was trimmed by 6 bases and the J gene end by 3 bases; junction bases not matched to a gene: 2. The germline gives CDR1 MNHNS, CDR2 SASEGT. The CDR3 covers 13 residues. Written as DNA, the CDR3 is TGTGCCAGCAGACAGGGGTTCAATCAGCCCCAGCATTTT. Translation gives CASRQGFNQPQHF.

In regard to this clone: This sample includes further DNA sequences coding for the same CDR3. This chain links TRBV7-2 with TRBJ2-3, with TRBD2 matching 7 bases. Germline trimming cut 1 base from V and 4 bases from J; bases unmatched to any gene: 2. The CDR3 has 14 residues. The germline V gene encodes CDR1 SGHTA and CDR2 FQGNSA. Here the CDR3 DNA reads TGTGCCAGCAGCTTAGGGCTAGCGGCAGATACGCAGTATTTT. As protein: CASSLGLAADTQYF.

This clone is a singleton in its sample. The genes are TRBV28 and TRBJ2-7; tentative D call: TRBD2 (5 bases). V lost 2 bases and J lost 0, with 8 bases in between. Per germline, CDR1 MDHEN and CDR2 SYDVKM. The CDR3 has 14 residues. CDR3 sequence: CASSLEGISYEQYF. The DNA for the CDR3 is TGTGCCAGCAGTTTAGAGGGAATCTCCTACGAGCAGTACTTC.

J is TRBJ2-2 and V is TRBV7-3; the match to TRBD2 covers 8 bases. Germline CDR1 SGHTA, CDR2 FQGTGA. The CDR3 has 17 amino acids. The J segment lost 2 bases and the V segment lost 1 base, leaving 6 bases of the junction unmatched. The CDR3 nucleotides read TGTGCCAGCAGCTTAAAGCCTAGCGGGTTAAACACCGGGGAGCTGTTTTTT. Its translation: CASSLKPSGLNTGELFF. The full variable domain, in which reference TRBV7-3 and TRBJ2-2 provide the parts outside the CDR3, is GAGVSQTPSNKVTEKGKYVELRCDPISGHTALYWYRQSLGQGPEFLIYFQGTGAADDSGLPNDRFFAVRPEGSVSTLKIQRTERGDSAVYLCASSLKPSGLNTGELFFGEGSRLTVL.

This clone was counted between two and nine times. V usage is TRBV6-1 and J usage is TRBJ2-5; D not resolved. The V and J ends lost 0 bases and 5 bases respectively, with 16 bases between them. Germline CDR1 is MNHNS and CDR2 is SASEGT. This CDR3 spans 16 amino acids. The DNA of the CDR3 is TGTGCCAGCAGTGAAGCCCAACTTCGGGCCGCGGAGACCCAGTACTTC. Translating gives CASSEAQLRAAETQYF.

The genes are TRBV30 and TRBJ1-5; TRBD1 is a possible D gene (5 bases). The V gene's germline CDR1 is GTSNPN and CDR2 SVGIG (reference sequence). Deletions cut 0 bases from V and 4 bases from J, with 13 bases between. The CDR3 has 15 residues. The CDR3 is CAWSVRGTGNQPQHF. The CDR3 nucleotides are TGTGCCTGGAGTGTACGGGGAACAGGAAATCAGCCCCAGCATTTT. Variable domain in full (rest from reference TRBV30 and TRBJ1-5): SQTIHQWPATLVQPVGSPLSLECTVEGTSNPNLYWYRQAAGRGLQLLFYSVGIGQISSEVPQNLSASRPQDRQFILSSKKLLLSDSGFYLCAWSVRGTGNQPQHFGDGTRLSIL.

This chain connects TRBV9 to TRBJ2-7, with D possibly TRBD2 on 5 matching bases. The CDR3 loop spans 14 amino acids. Per the germline V gene, CDR1 is SGDLS and CDR2 is YYNGEE. The V end lost 0 bases, the J end lost 2 bases, and 9 bases lay between the germline ends. The CDR3 loop reads CASSVAADTYEQYF. As DNA, the CDR3 is TGTGCCAGCAGCGTAGCAGCGGATACCTACGAGCAGTACTTC.

The rearrangement joins TRBV6-1 to TRBJ1-1; D not resolved. This CDR3 spans 13 amino acids. V was clipped by 2 bases and J by 6 bases, with 10 bases between them. CDR1 is MNHNS and CDR2 is SASEGT in the germline V gene. CDR3 in amino acids: CASSERTRAEAFF. CDR3 DNA sequence: TGTGCCAGCAGTGAAAGGACCCGCGCTGAAGCTTTCTTT.

This clone was detected once. The V gene is TRBV6-5, the J gene TRBJ2-1; the D is unclear. V lost 8 bases and J lost 7, with 21 bases in between. The CDR3 sequence is 15 residues long. Germline V gene lookup returns CDR1 MNHEY and CDR2 SVGAGI. This CDR3 reads CASAGASIKLNEQFF. The CDR3 DNA follows: TGTGCCAGCGCCGGTGCTAGTATTAAACTTAATGAGCAGTTCTTC.

The V and J genes are TRBV4-2 and TRBJ2-2; TRBD1 is a possible D gene (6 bases). Germline CDR1 LGHNA, CDR2 YNFKEQ. This CDR3 region has 16 residues. Trimming left V 0 bases short and J 7 bases short, with 15 bases between. The CDR3 is CASSQDLGTRSGELFF. CDR3 nucleotide sequence: TGTGCCAGCAGCCAAGATCTCGGGACAAGAAGCGGGGAGCTGTTTTTT.

This chain joins TRBV6-5 and TRBJ1-4; 9 nucleotides agree with TRBD1. The trim removed 5 bases at V and 3 bases at J, leaving 4 bases unmatched. The CDR3 spans 15 residues. Germline V lookup: CDR1 MNHEY, CDR2 SVGAGI. The CDR3 DNA follows: TGTGCCAGCAGTGCACGACAGGGGGCTAATGAAAAACTGTTTTTT. It is translated as CASSARQGANEKLFF.

This clone has only one observation. The chain employs TRBV9 and TRBJ2-1; D is uncertain. The germline V gene has CDR1 SGDLS and CDR2 YYNGEE. Between the trimmed V and J ends, which lost 2 bases and 7 bases, there was a span of 16 bases. This CDR3 is built from 15 residues. DNA for the CDR3: TGTGCCAGCAGCGTCCGACTCCAAGGATATAATGAGCAGTTCTTC. Translated, it gives CASSVRLQGYNEQFF.

The genes are TRBV30 and TRBJ2-7; the D gene is possibly TRBD1 (5 bases). Looked up from germline, CDR1 is GTSNPN and CDR2 is SVGIG (reference sequence). The germline V and J ends were trimmed by 4 bases and 0 bases, with 19 bases remaining between them. CDR3 length equals 16 residues. The CDR3 sequence: CAWTPSPAGPSYEQYF. CDR3 nucleotides: TGTGCCTGGACCCCGAGCCCCGCAGGGCCCTCCTACGAGCAGTACTTC.

The rearrangement joins TRBV5-1 to TRBJ1-1; D may be TRBD1 (6 bases). Germline V gene lookup returns CDR1 SGHRS and CDR2 YFSETQ. The CDR3 sequence is 14 residues long. V was clipped by 1 base and J by 2 bases, with 9 bases between them. CDR3 coding DNA: TGCGCCAGCAGCTTGTCGGACAGAAACACTGAAGCTTTCTTT. It is translated as CASSLSDRNTEAFF. Filled out from reference TRBV5-1 and TRBJ1-1, the complete variable domain reads KAGVTQTPRYLIKTRGQQVTLSCSPISGHRSVSWYQQTPGQGLQFLFEYFSETQRNKGNFPGRFSGRQFSNSRSEMNVSTLELGDSALYLCASSLSDRNTEAFFGQGTRLTVV.

This chain joins TRBV6-4 and TRBJ1-2, with TRBD1 matching over 7 bases. This CDR3 is built from 13 residues. J gave up 2 bases and V 6 bases, and 3 bases lay outside the gene matches. Germline CDR1 and CDR2: MRHNA and SNTAGT. The chain's CDR3 is CASSRGQNYGYTF. The CDR3 DNA sequence: TGTGCCAGCAGCAGGGGACAGAACTATGGCTACACCTTC.

The chain is built from TRBV28 and TRBJ1-2; TRBD1 might be the D (5 bases). Trimming left V 7 bases short and J 7 bases short, with 13 bases between. Germline CDR1 reads MDHEN; CDR2 reads SYDVKM. This CDR3 region has 12 residues. The CDR3 region is CASNTGGGGYTF. CDR3 DNA sequence: TGTGCCAGCAACACTGGGGGGGGTGGCTACACCTTC.

The V and J genes are TRBV6-5 and TRBJ1-1, with D maybe TRBD1 (5 bases). Germline CDR1 and CDR2: MNHEY and SVGAGI. The CDR3 is 15 residues long. Trimming removed 7 bases from V and 6 bases from J, with 21 bases in between. The CDR3 DNA reads TGTGCCAGCAACCCAGTGGGGGGTCCAGCGGCTGAAGCTTTCTTT. It encodes CASNPVGGPAAEAFF.

V is TRBV14 and J is TRBJ1-2; maybe TRBD1 (6 bases). The CDR3 runs 13 residues. The V end lost 2 bases, the J end lost 8 bases, and 12 bases lay between the germline ends. CDR1 is SGHDN and CDR2 is FVKESK in the germline V gene. CDR3 nucleotides: TGTGCCAGCAGCCAAATCTTCGGGGGCGGCTACACCTTC. Its translation: CASSQIFGGGYTF. The full variable domain, completed using reference TRBV14 and TRBJ1-2, is EAGVTQFPSHSVIEKGQTVTLRCDPISGHDNLYWYRRVMGKEIKFLLHFVKESKQDESGMPNNRFLAERTGGTYSTLKVQPAELEDSGVYFCASSQIFGGGYTFGSGTRLTVV.

V is TRBV6-5 and J is TRBJ2-7; D uncertain. The CDR3 has 9 amino acids. The V end lost 9 bases, the J end lost 5 bases, and 5 bases lay between the germline ends. Per germline, CDR1 MNHEY and CDR2 SVGAGI. This chain's CDR3 is CASPHEQYF. The CDR3, as DNA: TGTGCCAGTCCCCACGAGCAGTACTTC.

The chain carries TRBV14 and TRBJ2-5; D gene ambiguous. V was shortened by 4 bases and J by 5 bases, with 17 bases between the two germline ends. Germline V gene lookup returns CDR1 SGHDN and CDR2 FVKESK. The CDR3 loop spans 15 amino acids. CDR3 loop: CASSPPTDPGETQYF. CDR3 nucleotide sequence: TGTGCCAGCAGCCCGCCGACGGATCCCGGGGAGACCCAGTACTTC.

V is TRBV19 and J is TRBJ1-5; no definite D call. Between the trimmed V and J ends, which lost 9 bases and 4 bases, there was a span of 13 bases. Germline CDR1 and CDR2: LNHDA and SQIVND (reference sequence). The CDR3 is 13 amino acids. The CDR3 reads CASGEAVNQPQHF. In DNA form, the CDR3 reads TGTGCCAGCGGTGAGGCGGTAAATCAGCCCCAGCATTTT.

The chain employs TRBV9 and TRBJ2-1; D gene unclear. This CDR3 region has 14 residues. The germline V gene encodes CDR1 SGDLS and CDR2 YYNGEE. Trimming took 0 bases from V and 7 from J, leaving 11 bases between them. CDR3 residues: CASSVELTDNEQFF. Here the CDR3 DNA reads TGTGCCAGCAGCGTAGAGTTAACAGATAATGAGCAGTTCTTC.

This clone was detected only once. The rearrangement uses TRBV5-4 and TRBJ2-5; 13 nucleotides line up with TRBD2. CDR3 length equals 18 residues. V shed 10 bases, J shed 2 bases, and the junction held 17 bases outside the gene matches. Per the germline V gene, CDR1 is SGHNT and CDR2 is YYREEE (reference sequence). The CDR3 loop is CAFHARDRGLAGQETQYF. The CDR3 DNA follows: TGTGCCTTTCACGCGAGGGACAGGGGACTAGCGGGACAAGAGACCCAGTACTTC.

This clone was seen a few times. The gene calls are TRBV7-2 and TRBJ1-3; D uncertain. The CDR3 is 14 residues long. Trimming removed 2 bases at V and 0 bases at J, with 5 bases between. Per the germline V gene, CDR1 is SGHTA and CDR2 is FQGNSA. DNA for the CDR3: TGTGCCAGCAGCTTAAGGAGCTCTGGAAACACCATATATTTT. Its protein is CASSLRSSGNTIYF.

This sequence joins TRBV19 and TRBJ2-1, with a possible D match to TRBD2 (6 bases). There are 16 residues in the CDR3. The V gene lost 3 bases and the J gene lost 1 base, with 13 bases spanning the gap. Germline CDR1 LNHDA, CDR2 SQIVND (reference sequence). The CDR3 here is CASSIARDLSYNEQFF. The DNA of the CDR3 is TGTGCCAGTAGTATCGCCCGGGACTTATCCTACAATGAGCAGTTCTTC.

The chain uses TRBV9 and TRBJ2-1; 7 bases align to TRBD1. The V gene end was trimmed by 3 bases and the J gene end by 3 bases; junction bases not matched to a gene: 0. CDR3 length: 13 residues. Per germline, CDR1 SGDLS and CDR2 YYNGEE. CDR3 DNA sequence: TGTGCCAGCAGCGGGACAGGCTACAATGAGCAGTTCTTC. Protein sequence: CASSGTGYNEQFF.

J is TRBJ1-6 and V is TRBV28; perhaps TRBD1 as D (6 bases). CDR1 and CDR2 from the germline V gene are MDHEN and SYDVKM. This CDR3 spans 12 amino acids. Trimming shortened V by 7 bases and J by 7 bases, and 8 bases separated the two germline ends. CDR3 nucleotides: TGTGCCAGCACAGGGGCCAATTCACCCCTCCACTTT. Translation: CASTGANSPLHF. The full variable domain, rest sourced from reference TRBV28 and TRBJ1-6, is DVKVTQSSRYLVKRTGEKVFLECVQDMDHENMFWYRQDPGLGLRLIYFSYDVKMKEKGDIPEGYSVSREKKERFSLILESASTNQTSMYLCASTGANSPLHFGNGTRLTVT.

CDR3 in amino acids: CASSRGTGGAEQYF. CDR3 coding DNA: TGTGCCAGTAGTCGAGGGACAGGGGGTGCCGAGCAGTACTTC. J is TRBJ2-7 and V is TRBV19; 11 bases fit TRBD1. J gave up 6 bases and V 5 bases, and 6 bases lay outside the gene matches. The CDR3 length is 14 residues. Germline loops: CDR1 LNHDA, CDR2 SQIVND (reference sequence).

The chain carries TRBV6-1 and TRBJ1-5; D is undetermined. CDR1 is MNHNS, CDR2 SASEGT, per germline. V was trimmed by 3 bases and J by 3 bases, leaving 24 bases between them. The CDR3 is 19 residues long. Here the CDR3 DNA reads TGTGCCAGCAGTGACCCCGCCGTGTGGGGAAGGAGTGTCAATCAGCCCCAGCATTTT. Its protein product is CASSDPAVWGRSVNQPQHF.

The chain is built from TRBV19 and TRBJ2-1; 11 bases map to TRBD1. Looked up from germline, CDR1 is LNHDA and CDR2 is SQIVND (reference sequence). The CDR3 covers 15 residues. J lost 2 bases, V lost 5 bases, and 2 bases had no gene match. CDR3 amino acids: CASSSDRGPYNEQFF. CDR3 DNA: TGTGCCAGTAGTTCGGACAGGGGGCCCTACAATGAGCAGTTCTTC.

V usage is TRBV6-1 and J usage is TRBJ2-7; 14 bases match TRBD2. J gave up 7 bases and V 4 bases, and 6 bases lay outside the gene matches. The CDR3 extends over 15 amino acids. CDR1 is MNHNS, CDR2 SASEGT, per germline. Here the CDR3 DNA reads TGTGCCAGCAGTGGGAGACTAGCGGGAGGGCAAGAGCAGTACTTC. This translates into CASSGRLAGGQEQYF.

The gene calls are TRBV19 and TRBJ1-5, with 8 bases identical to TRBD1. V was pared by 4 bases and J by 0 bases, with 5 bases of the junction left unmatched. This CDR3 region has 16 residues. Germline loops: CDR1 LNHDA, CDR2 SQIVND (reference sequence). The CDR3 loop is CASSTRDRYSNQPQHF. The DNA for the CDR3 is TGTGCCAGTAGTACCCGGGACAGGTATAGCAATCAGCCCCAGCATTTT.